Below are 27 T cell receptor beta chains sequenced from a single sample in a study of PD-L1 blockade in urothelial cancer. Clones were sequenced by immunoSEQ multiplex PCR, and TCRdb holds only the in-frame ones, with some missing. The table records tens of thousands of clones, 80% to 90% of them present only once. The time point is: pretreatment peripheral blood. Sequencing used PBMCs, obtained around atezolizumab (anti-PD-L1) treatment. These receptors came from a man in his 70s with urothelial cancer.

This clone was seen just once. The J gene is TRBJ1-2, the V gene TRBV6-5, with 9 bases fitting TRBD1. The V gene end was trimmed by 4 bases and the J gene end by 6 bases; junction bases not matched to a gene: 6. There are 14 residues in the CDR3. Germline CDR1 MNHEY, CDR2 SVGAGI. Here the CDR3 DNA reads TGTGCCAGCAGTTCAGGACAGGGGACTCATGGCTACACCTTC. This codes for CASSSGQGTHGYTF.

J is TRBJ2-1 and V is TRBV6-1, with a weak D call TRBD1 (5 bases). The CDR3 is 14 amino acids. V lost 3 bases to trimming and J lost 7 bases, with 13 bases between them. Per germline, CDR1 MNHNS and CDR2 SASEGT. The CDR3 DNA reads as TGTGCCAGCAGTGAGCCAGGGCTAGGGAATGAGCAGTTCTTC. Translating it yields CASSEPGLGNEQFF.

The gene calls are TRBV9 and TRBJ2-5, with 8 bases matching TRBD2. V gave up 1 base and J gave up 5 bases; unmatched junction bases: 7. The CDR3 runs to 15 residues. CDR1 is SGDLS and CDR2 is YYNGEE in the germline V gene. In DNA, the CDR3 is TGTGCCAGCAGCGTATCCAGCGGGAGTCGGGAGACCCAGTACTTC. Translation: CASSVSSGSRETQYF.

The genes are TRBV10-3 and TRBJ2-1, with 7 bases that match TRBD2. The CDR3 runs to 13 residues. CDR1 and CDR2 (germline): ENHRY, SYGVKD. The V and J ends lost 8 bases and 5 bases, in that order; junction bases with no gene match: 6. CDR3 residues: CAISREEDNEQFF. The CDR3 DNA sequence: TGTGCCATCTCTCGGGAGGAGGACAATGAGCAGTTCTTC.

V and J are TRBV6-1 and TRBJ1-1; D call uncertain. The CDR3 totals 13 residues. In germline, CDR1 is MNHNS, CDR2 SASEGT. The germline V and J ends were trimmed by 2 bases and 11 bases, with 15 bases remaining between them. In nucleotides, the CDR3 is TGTGCCAGCAGTGAAAGCGGCCGCAGGAAGGCTTTCTTT. Protein: CASSESGRRKAFF.

The chain links TRBV5-4 to TRBJ2-2, with 14 bases identical to TRBD2. Germline V gene sequence: CDR1 SGHNT, CDR2 YYREEE (reference sequence). V trimming: 0 bases; J trimming: 6 bases; junction bases outside the gene matches: 4. This CDR3 spans 17 amino acids. The CDR3 DNA is TGTGCCAGCAGCTTGGGACTAGCGGGAGGGCGTGCCGGGGAGCTGTTTTTT. Protein product: CASSLGLAGGRAGELFF.

The V call is TRBV30, the J call TRBJ2-7; D is undetermined. The CDR3 totals 13 residues. Deletions cut 2 bases from V and 1 base from J, with 9 bases between. Germline V gene data show CDR1 as GTSNPN and CDR2 as SVGIG (reference sequence). The CDR3 here is CAWSIDTSYEQYF. The CDR3 coding sequence is TGTGCCTGGAGTATTGACACATCCTACGAGCAGTACTTC.

In this sample, this clone turned up a few times. This chain links TRBV7-9 with TRBJ2-7; weak D call: TRBD2 (7 bases). Looked up from germline, CDR1 is SEHNR and CDR2 is FQNEAQ (reference sequence). The ends were cut back, 1 base at V and 5 bases at J, with 9 bases in the middle. The CDR3 sequence is 13 residues long. The CDR3 DNA reads as TGTGCCAGCAGCTTAGTGGGGGGGCACGAGCAGTACTTC. The encoded protein is CASSLVGGHEQYF.

This clone has just a few counts. The chain employs TRBV28 and TRBJ1-1, with 8 bases matching TRBD1. Germline V gives CDR1 MDHEN, CDR2 SYDVKM. The V gene end was trimmed by 6 bases and the J gene end by 1 base; junction bases not matched to a gene: 7. CDR3 length: 15 residues. The CDR3 DNA follows: TGTGCCAGCAGATGGTTTGGGACAGGGAACACTGAAGCTTTCTTT. The encoded protein is CASRWFGTGNTEAFF.

On this clone itself: The junction departs from the called germline gene at one end, perhaps through a read error. V is TRBV4-1 and J is TRBJ1-5, with a possible D match to TRBD1 (6 bases). CDR3 length equals 18 residues. Per the germline V gene, CDR1 is MGHRA and CDR2 is YSYEKL. CDR3 DNA sequence: TGCGCCAGCAGCCAAACTTACTTGCAGGGGTTTAGCGATCAGCCCCAGCATTTT. Protein sequence: CASSQTYLQGFSDQPQHF.

The chain combines TRBV4-1 with TRBJ1-1, with D perhaps TRBD1 (6 bases). The ends were cut back, 2 bases at V and 4 bases at J, with 14 bases in the middle. CDR3 length: 15 amino acids. The germline V gene has CDR1 MGHRA and CDR2 YSYEKL. CDR3 nucleotide sequence: TGCGCCAGCAGCCAATACTCCGACAGGACCACTGAAGCTTTCTTT. As protein: CASSQYSDRTTEAFF.

This sequence joins TRBV11-2 and TRBJ2-3; maybe TRBD2 (6 bases). Germline V gene lookup returns CDR1 SGHAT and CDR2 FQNNGV. CDR3 length: 16 amino acids. Trimming took 4 bases from V and 0 from J, leaving 14 bases between them. The CDR3 nucleotides are TGTGCCAGCAGCTGGAGGGGTGTGCAGAGCACAGATACGCAGTATTTT. Its translation is CASSWRGVQSTDTQYF.

This chain connects TRBV7-3 to TRBJ1-2; tentative D call: TRBD1 (5 bases). Trimming left V 4 bases short and J 1 base short, with 10 bases between. CDR3 length: 14 residues. Germline values: CDR1 SGHTA, CDR2 FQGTGA. CDR3 DNA sequence: TGTGCCAGCAGCTCTGGGACTGGTAACTATGGCTACACCTTC. Protein sequence: CASSSGTGNYGYTF.

V usage is TRBV25-1 and J usage is TRBJ2-3, with D possibly being TRBD1 (5 bases). Germline V gives CDR1 MGHDK, CDR2 SYGVNS. The CDR3 runs to 16 residues. Between the trimmed V and J ends, which lost 1 base and 1 base, there was a span of 12 bases. The CDR3 nucleotides read TGTGCCAGCAGTGAATTGACCCTAGGGGGCACAGATACGCAGTATTTT. Translated, it gives CASSELTLGGTDTQYF.

This chain joins TRBV18 and TRBJ1-1, with unresolved D. V dropped 3 bases and J dropped 1 base, with 9 bases sitting between them. CDR3 size: 14 residues. CDR1 KGHSH and CDR2 LQKENI come from the germline V gene. CDR3: CASSPEGANTEAFF. CDR3 nucleotide sequence: TGTGCCAGCTCACCTGAGGGAGCGAACACTGAAGCTTTCTTT.

The J gene is TRBJ1-1, the V gene TRBV19, with D unresolved. Germline values: CDR1 LNHDA, CDR2 SQIVND (reference sequence). The CDR3 contains 15 residues. V gave up 5 bases and J gave up 0 bases, with 13 bases separating them. CDR3 nucleotide sequence: TGTGCCAGTAGTCCCCGACGGGAGCTGAACACTGAAGCTTTCTTT. Its translation is CASSPRRELNTEAFF.

This chain links TRBV28 with TRBJ1-1, with D maybe TRBD1 (5 bases). V was pared by 8 bases and J by 7 bases, with 14 bases between. The CDR3 is made up of 12 amino acids. CDR1 is MDHEN and CDR2 is SYDVKM in the germline V gene. DNA of the CDR3: TGTGCCAGCGCCCTTCCTCAGGGTGAAGCTTTCTTT. Amino acid sequence: CASALPQGEAFF.

The genes are TRBV7-8 and TRBJ2-5, with D tentatively TRBD2 (7 bases). The germline V gene encodes CDR1 SGHVS and CDR2 FQNEAQ. CDR3 length equals 16 residues. The germline V and J ends were trimmed by 1 base and 2 bases, with 14 bases remaining between them. CDR3 residues: CASSLGGGQGQETQYF. The CDR3 DNA reads as TGTGCCAGCAGCTTAGGGGGGGGGCAGGGGCAAGAGACCCAGTACTTC.

The chain carries TRBV11-3 and TRBJ1-5; no clear D gene. V lost 2 bases and J lost 7, with 15 bases in between. The germline V gene encodes CDR1 SGHNT and CDR2 YENEEA. This CDR3 is 15 amino acids long. The CDR3 DNA follows: TGTGCCAGCAGCTTACTAAGACTGCCTTGGCAGCCCCAGCATTTT. Its translation is CASSLLRLPWQPQHF.

V is TRBV27 and J is TRBJ1-4, with D perhaps matching TRBD1 (5 bases). Germline assignment: CDR1 MNHEY and CDR2 SMNVEV (reference sequence). This CDR3 is 15 amino acids long. V lost 5 bases, J lost 5 bases, and 15 bases lay in between. The CDR3 DNA reads as TGTGCCAGCAGTAAGAAACCGGGGGGAAATGAAAAACTGTTTTTT. This codes for CASSKKPGGNEKLFF.

The genes are TRBV7-9 and TRBJ2-1; 7 bases agree with TRBD2. The V gene end was trimmed by 3 bases and the J gene end by 8 bases; junction bases not matched to a gene: 13. This CDR3 comprises 16 residues. Per the germline V gene, CDR1 is SEHNR and CDR2 is FQNEAQ (reference sequence). The CDR3 region has the DNA TGTGCCAGCAGCTTGACTAGCTCCCCTCTGTGGTATGAGCAGTTCTTC. It translates to CASSLTSSPLWYEQFF.

This chain connects TRBV28 to TRBJ1-1, with 8 bases lining up with TRBD1. Germline V gene data show CDR1 as MDHEN and CDR2 as SYDVKM. With V trimmed by 5 bases and J by 9 bases, 5 bases remained unmatched. The CDR3 is 12 residues long. The CDR3 DNA reads TGTGCCAGCAGTCTCCGGACAGGGAAAGCTTTCTTT. Protein product: CASSLRTGKAFF.

Only one count was recorded for this clone. The V and J genes are TRBV18 and TRBJ1-2, with D possibly TRBD1 on 5 matching bases. V was pared by 0 bases and J by 7 bases, with 15 bases between. CDR3 length equals 15 residues. Germline loops: CDR1 KGHSH, CDR2 LQKENI. The CDR3 reads CASSPPGTSGFGYTF. In nucleotides, the CDR3 is TGTGCCAGCTCACCACCGGGGACTAGTGGATTTGGCTACACCTTC.

The V call is TRBV5-1, the J call TRBJ2-3; a weak D match, TRBD1 (7 bases). The germline V gene has CDR1 SGHRS and CDR2 YFSETQ. Trimming shortened V by 0 bases and J by 1 base, and 12 bases separated the two germline ends. The CDR3 is 16 residues long. The CDR3 reads CASSLGRGQRTDTQYF. In DNA form, the CDR3 reads TGCGCCAGCAGCTTGGGGAGGGGGCAGCGCACAGATACGCAGTATTTT.

V usage is TRBV7-7 and J usage is TRBJ2-2; 8 bases are a match to TRBD1. Germline-derived CDR1 and CDR2 are SSHAT and FNYEAQ (reference sequence). The CDR3 is 14 amino acids. V gave up 5 bases and J gave up 7 bases; unmatched junction bases: 6. The CDR3 bases are TGTGCCAGCAGCCCGTTACAGGGGGACGGGGAGCTGTTTTTT. The encoded protein is CASSPLQGDGELFF.

CDR3 loop: CAWSVGGTDTQYF. The CDR3 coding sequence is TGTGCCTGGAGTGTAGGGGGCACAGATACGCAGTATTTT. This chain uses TRBV30 with TRBJ2-3; tentative D call: TRBD1 (5 bases). CDR1 is GTSNPN, CDR2 SVGIG, per germline (reference sequence). There are 13 residues in the CDR3. Deletions cut 0 bases from V and 1 base from J, with 5 bases between.

This chain connects TRBV10-3 to TRBJ2-1; possibly TRBD1 for D (6 bases). Trimming shortened V by 7 bases and J by 5 bases, and 12 bases separated the two germline ends. The CDR3 totals 13 residues. Germline values: CDR1 ENHRY, CDR2 SYGVKD. DNA of the CDR3: TGTGCCATCACGGAACAGGGTAACAATGAGCAGTTCTTC. Its protein product is CAITEQGNNEQFF.